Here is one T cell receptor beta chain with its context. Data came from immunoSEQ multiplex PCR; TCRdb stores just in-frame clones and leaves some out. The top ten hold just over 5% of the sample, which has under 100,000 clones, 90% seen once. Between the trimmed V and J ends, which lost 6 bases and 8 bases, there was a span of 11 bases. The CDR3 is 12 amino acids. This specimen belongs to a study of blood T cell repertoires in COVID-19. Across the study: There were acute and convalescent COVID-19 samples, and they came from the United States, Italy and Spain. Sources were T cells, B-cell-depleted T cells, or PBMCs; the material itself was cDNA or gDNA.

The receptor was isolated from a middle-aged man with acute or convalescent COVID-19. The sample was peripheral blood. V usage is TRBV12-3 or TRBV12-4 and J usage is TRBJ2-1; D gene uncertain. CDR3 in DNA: TGTGCCAGCAGGGAGTCCGTTTATGAGCAGTTCTTC. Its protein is CASRESVYEQFF.